Shown below are 30 T cell receptor beta chains from a single sample sequenced in a study of CD8 T cells in ankylosing spondylitis. One entry per CDR3 protein, called by TCRdb with MiXCR from the 5' RACE reads. The sample has about 440,000 distinct CDR3 sequences, more than 15% seen once. General observations from the study: Typical of ankylosing spondylitis blood, it appeared, was a TCR beta motif of eight highly homologous variants.

For these receptors, no antigen is known. The specimen sequenced was blood, either unsorted or a sorted T cell fraction (not recorded which). Source of these receptors: a male donor with ankylosing spondylitis.

The rearrangement uses TRBV4-1 and TRBJ1-6; 9 bases agree with TRBD1. The CDR3 contains 15 residues. The V gene end was trimmed by 0 bases and the J gene end by 9 bases; junction bases not matched to a gene: 3. Germline CDR1 reads MGHRA; CDR2 reads YSYEKL. The CDR3 region is CASSQDRTGASPLHF. Here the CDR3 DNA reads TGCGCCAGCAGCCAAGATAGGACAGGGGCTTCACCCCTCCACTTT.

The CDR3 is CSASVRLGGLGGRYNEQFF. CDR3 coding DNA: TGCAGTGCTAGTGTCCGGTTAGGGGGTCTTGGGGGACGATACAATGAGCAGTTCTTC. This chain joins TRBV20-1 and TRBJ2-1; possible D gene TRBD1, 6 bases. CDR3 length: 19 amino acids. The germline CDR1 and CDR2 sequences are DFQATT and SNEGSKA (reference sequence). Trimming left V 3 bases short and J 4 bases short, with 28 bases between.

CDR3 in DNA: TGTGCCAGTAGTTACGGAGCTGGCAATCAGCCCCAGCATTTT. This sequence encodes CASSYGAGNQPQHF. The J gene is TRBJ1-5, the V gene TRBV19; D ambiguous. Trimming took off 5 bases at V and 2 bases at J, with 10 bases between the two ends. The CDR3 runs to 14 residues. Germline lookup yields CDR1 LNHDA and CDR2 SQIVND (reference sequence).

This clonotype was picked up a small number of times. The rearrangement uses TRBV5-6 and TRBJ2-7; D is uncertain. V lost 4 bases and J lost 6, with 20 bases in between. The CDR3 loop spans 15 amino acids. CDR1 and CDR2 (germline): SGHDT, YYEEEE. For the CDR3, the DNA is TGTGCCAGCAGCCCTCGGACGCTCAGTGTCGGCGAGCAGTACTTC. As protein: CASSPRTLSVGEQYF.

The chain carries TRBV6-1 and TRBJ2-7, with 11 bases that match TRBD1. The CDR3 is 13 amino acids. Per the germline V gene, CDR1 is MNHNS and CDR2 is SASEGT. Unmatched junction bases numbered 3, after V lost 7 bases and J lost 4 bases. The chain's CDR3 is CASKDRGLYEQYF. DNA of the CDR3: TGTGCCAGCAAGGACAGGGGGCTATACGAGCAGTACTTC.

In its sample, this clonotype was seen a few times. The rearrangement links TRBV3-1 to TRBJ2-7; weak D call: TRBD1 (6 bases). Germline-derived CDR1 and CDR2 are LGHDT and YNNKEL (reference sequence). V lost 0 bases, J lost 4 bases, and 19 bases lay in between. The CDR3 runs to 17 residues. CDR3 nucleotides: TGTGCCAGCAGCCAAGATCCAGCTGCAGGGGCGAATTACGAGCAGTACTTC. Protein: CASSQDPAAGANYEQYF.

DNA for the CDR3: TGTGCCAGCAGCCCTACCACGGGAGCACGTCAGCCCCAGCATTTT. Translation: CASSPTTGARQPQHF. The chain couples TRBV6-1 to TRBJ1-5; no clear D gene. CDR1 and CDR2 from the germline V gene are MNHNS and SASEGT. V lost 6 bases, J lost 6 bases, and 18 bases lay in between. The CDR3 covers 15 residues.

This clonotype was counted between two and nine times. V gene TRBV11-2 combines with J gene TRBJ2-1; 10 nucleotides line up with TRBD2. Germline trimming cut 2 bases from V and 6 bases from J; bases unmatched to any gene: 16. Per germline, CDR1 SGHAT and CDR2 FQNNGV. The CDR3 contains 19 residues. The CDR3 nucleotides read TGTGCCAGCAGCTTATGGGGGAGGTTTAGCGGGAGGCCTTTCAATGAGCAGTTCTTC. It yields the protein CASSLWGRFSGRPFNEQFF.

The chain carries TRBV20-1 and TRBJ2-5; no clear D gene. The V gene lost 0 bases and the J gene lost 0 bases, with 17 bases spanning the gap. The germline V gene has CDR1 DFQATT and CDR2 SNEGSKA (reference sequence). The CDR3 is 17 residues long. The CDR3 protein is CSARDPGGVGYQETQYF. DNA for the CDR3: TGCAGTGCTAGAGATCCGGGTGGGGTGGGGTACCAAGAGACCCAGTACTTC.

The chain links TRBV6-1 to TRBJ1-1, with 7 bases aligning to TRBD1. After removal of 2 bases from V and 0 bases from J, the junction contained 6 bases not matched to a gene. This CDR3 is built from 16 residues. The germline V gene encodes CDR1 MNHNS and CDR2 SASEGT. CDR3 residues: CASSEMTGSMNTEAFF. The CDR3 nucleotides are TGTGCCAGCAGTGAAATGACAGGGTCTATGAACACTGAAGCTTTCTTT.

This clonotype is classed as medium-sized. The rearrangement links TRBV5-1 to TRBJ2-7; tentative D call: TRBD1 (5 bases). The CDR3 consists of 13 residues. Germline CDR1 reads SGHRS; CDR2 reads YFSETQ. The V and J ends lost 5 bases and 5 bases respectively, with 14 bases between them. The CDR3 nucleotides read TGCGCCAGCAGTTCCTATGGGGCGGACGAGCAGTACTTC. Amino acid sequence: CASSSYGADEQYF.

This clonotype was recorded a few times. V and J are TRBV27 and TRBJ2-5; possible D gene TRBD1, 5 bases. Germline V gives CDR1 MNHEY, CDR2 SMNVEV (reference sequence). The CDR3 is 13 amino acids. V shed 5 bases and J shed 5 bases, with 12 bases lying between them. DNA for the CDR3: TGTGCCAGCAGTCTCAGGGTTTCGGAGACCCAGTACTTC. Its translation is CASSLRVSETQYF.

Ten or more counts support this clonotype. V usage is TRBV7-2 and J usage is TRBJ2-7, with 9 bases fitting TRBD1. This CDR3 is built from 14 residues. With V trimmed by 1 base and J by 13 bases, 11 bases remained unmatched. CDR1 and CDR2 from the germline V gene are SGHTA and FQGNSA. Here the CDR3 DNA reads TGTGCCAGCAGCTTAGAAACAGGGGGCGCAACCATATACTTC. Translated, it gives CASSLETGGATIYF.

The rearrangement uses TRBV20-1 and TRBJ2-7, with TRBD2 matching 8 bases. The V and J ends lost 0 bases and 6 bases, in that order; junction bases with no gene match: 16. The CDR3 sequence is 17 residues long. Germline CDR1 is DFQATT and CDR2 is SNEGSKA (reference sequence). CDR3: CSARDGRLAGSGGEQYF. The CDR3 region has the DNA TGCAGTGCTAGAGATGGGCGGCTTGCCGGGAGCGGGGGCGAGCAGTACTTC.

This clonotype appeared many times. The chain recombines TRBV20-1 with TRBJ1-3; 9 bases are a match to TRBD1. Germline V gives CDR1 DFQATT, CDR2 SNEGSKA (reference sequence). CDR3 length: 15 residues. V dropped 4 bases and J dropped 5; count of bases not matched to a gene: 9. In DNA form, the CDR3 reads TGCAGTGCTAACCCACAGGGGGCCCTGCGAAACACCATATATTTT. This sequence encodes CSANPQGALRNTIYF.

The rearrangement uses TRBV28 and TRBJ2-1, with D unresolved. The CDR3 contains 12 residues. Germline CDR1 MDHEN, CDR2 SYDVKM. With 2 bases removed from V and 10 bases from J, the gap between germline ends came to 9 bases. The CDR3 reads CASSLIAEEQFF. CDR3 coding DNA: TGTGCCAGCAGTTTAATTGCGGAGGAGCAGTTCTTC. Looking up the rest from reference TRBV28 and TRBJ2-1 gives the full variable domain: DVKVTQSSRYLVKRTGEKVFLECVQDMDHENMFWYRQDPGLGLRLIYFSYDVKMKEKGDIPEGYSVSREKKERFSLILESASTNQTSMYLCASSLIAEEQFFGPGTRLTVL.

In its sample, this clonotype was seen many times. The gene calls are TRBV6-6 and TRBJ1-2; 7 bases align to TRBD1. Germline V CDR1 and CDR2: MNHNY, SVGAGI (reference sequence). This CDR3 has 13 residues. J was trimmed by 7 bases and V by 0 bases; bases with no gene match: 2. The CDR3 DNA is TGTGCCAGCAGTTACTCGGAGGGGGCTGGCTACACCTTC. This codes for CASSYSEGAGYTF.

This clonotype was counted only a few times. The rearrangement uses TRBV28 and TRBJ2-5, with D possibly being TRBD1 (5 bases). The V and J ends lost 7 bases and 4 bases respectively, with 10 bases between them. In germline, CDR1 is MDHEN, CDR2 SYDVKM. The CDR3 has 12 amino acids. The CDR3 region is CASTTGRETQYF. CDR3 sequence (DNA): TGTGCCAGCACCACAGGCAGAGAGACCCAGTACTTC.

The chain joins TRBV30 to TRBJ1-5; weak D call: TRBD1 (6 bases). CDR3 length: 14 residues. CDR1 GTSNPN and CDR2 SVGIG come from the germline V gene (reference sequence). V was cut by 2 bases and J by 2 bases, with 10 bases left in between. Here the CDR3 DNA reads TGTGCCTGGAGTTCACAGGGAGGCAATCAGCCCCAGCATTTT. This codes for CAWSSQGGNQPQHF.

This chain connects TRBV28 to TRBJ2-5; a possible D gene is TRBD2 (7 bases). The CDR3 length is 15 residues. V was pared by 5 bases and J by 5 bases, with 18 bases between. The V gene's germline CDR1 is MDHEN and CDR2 SYDVKM. This chain's CDR3 is CASSLLRGGGETQYF. The CDR3 DNA is TGTGCCAGCAGTCTCTTGAGGGGAGGGGGGGAGACCCAGTACTTC.

In this sample, this clonotype turned up a few times. CDR3 loop: CAISPGTSGRHEQFF. CDR3 DNA sequence: TGTGCCATCAGCCCTGGGACTAGCGGTCGACATGAGCAGTTCTTC. V and J are TRBV10-3 and TRBJ2-1, with 11 bases identical to TRBD2. The germline V gene encodes CDR1 ENHRY and CDR2 SYGVKD. This CDR3 has 15 residues. Losses at the gene ends were 6 bases for V and 8 bases for J; bases not matched to a gene: 9.

The genes are TRBV7-2 and TRBJ2-4; 7 positions match TRBD2. CDR1 SGHTA and CDR2 FQGNSA come from the germline V gene. J lost 6 bases, V lost 1 base, and 9 bases had no gene match. CDR3 size: 16 residues. This CDR3 reads CASSLGRGTGGNIQYF. The CDR3 DNA follows: TGTGCCAGCAGCTTAGGGCGGGGGACGGGGGGAAACATTCAGTACTTC.

Many counts were recorded for this clonotype. This chain connects TRBV12-3 or TRBV12-4 to TRBJ1-1, with 7 bases identical to TRBD1. The CDR3 length is 16 residues. J gave up 1 base and V 7 bases, and 12 bases lay outside the gene matches. CDR3 protein: CASNLYRGGGNTEAFF. The CDR3 DNA reads TGTGCCAGCAATTTGTACAGGGGCGGGGGGAACACTGAAGCTTTCTTT.

This clonotype has only a few counts. V and J are TRBV6-1 and TRBJ2-2; TRBD1 might be the D (5 bases). Germline V CDR1 and CDR2: MNHNS, SASEGT. The V end was cut by 2 bases, the J end by 0 bases, with 13 bases between. The CDR3 is made up of 17 amino acids. The CDR3, as DNA: TGTGCCAGCAGTGAAACCAGGGCCTACTCGAACACCGGGGAGCTGTTTTTT. This translates into CASSETRAYSNTGELFF.

The V gene is TRBV20-1, the J gene TRBJ2-5, with D possibly TRBD1 on 5 matching bases. Per germline, CDR1 DFQATT and CDR2 SNEGSKA (reference sequence). CDR3 size: 13 residues. Trimming took 1 base from V and 2 from J, leaving 8 bases between them. The CDR3 nucleotides read TGCAGTGCTAGAGTGGGGCTACAAGAGACCCAGTACTTC. Translating gives CSARVGLQETQYF.

The rearrangement links TRBV18 to TRBJ1-1; D unclear. The V end was cut by 2 bases, the J end by 0 bases, with 13 bases between. The CDR3 sequence is 16 residues long. CDR1 and CDR2 from the germline V gene are KGHSH and LQKENI. The CDR3 DNA sequence: TGTGCCAGCTCACCAGGAGTCGCGACCATGAACACTGAAGCTTTCTTT. Residues: CASSPGVATMNTEAFF.

This clonotype was detected only a few times. This rearrangement joins TRBV28 to TRBJ2-7; TRBD1 matches 7 bases. In germline, CDR1 is MDHEN, CDR2 SYDVKM. The CDR3 loop spans 15 amino acids. With 8 bases clipped from V and 7 bases from J, the junction kept 17 bases outside the gene matches. The CDR3 coding sequence is TGTGCCAGCGGGATGGGTCTGACAGGGCTTGGGGAGCAGTACTTC. Translated, it gives CASGMGLTGLGEQYF. Full variable domain (outside the CDR3, taken from reference TRBV28 and TRBJ2-7): DVKVTQSSRYLVKRTGEKVFLECVQDMDHENMFWYRQDPGLGLRLIYFSYDVKMKEKGDIPEGYSVSREKKERFSLILESASTNQTSMYLCASGMGLTGLGEQYFGPGTRLTVT.

J is TRBJ1-6 and V is TRBV12-3 or TRBV12-4; D perhaps matches TRBD1 (6 bases). V was pared by 0 bases and J by 6 bases, with 15 bases between. The CDR3 contains 17 residues. The CDR3 here is CASSLATPTGSNSPLHF. DNA of the CDR3: TGTGCCAGCAGTTTAGCCACCCCCACAGGGTCTAATTCACCCCTCCACTTT.

This chain joins TRBV27 and TRBJ2-6; D may be TRBD1 (6 bases). The CDR3 consists of 16 residues. V was trimmed by 5 bases and J by 4 bases, leaving 15 bases between them. Germline CDR1 MNHEY, CDR2 SMNVEV (reference sequence). The CDR3 sequence is CASSSQGPSGANVLTF. CDR3 DNA: TGTGCCAGCAGTAGTCAGGGGCCCTCAGGGGCCAACGTCCTGACTTTC.

This clonotype has just one count. V and J are TRBV7-2 and TRBJ2-1; D gene uncertain. With 5 bases removed from V and 4 bases from J, the gap between germline ends came to 21 bases. The CDR3 totals 17 residues. Germline V lookup: CDR1 SGHTA, CDR2 FQGNSA. CDR3: CASSARPPRSLYNEQFF. The CDR3 DNA reads as TGTGCCAGCAGCGCCCGACCCCCTCGCTCCTTATACAATGAGCAGTTCTTC.